This T cell receptor beta chain derives from a study of graft-versus-host responses after intestinal transplantation. Study overall: Transplant recipients had multivisceral, liver-intestinal, or isolated intestinal grafts.

Germline V gene sequence: CDR1 MDHEN, CDR2 SYDVKM. The length of the CDR3 is 14 residues. V shed 5 bases and J shed 4 bases, with 12 bases lying between them. TCRdb's table, derived via immunoSEQ multiplex PCR, lists solely in-frame clones and lacks some. Of some 86,000 clones in the sample, 88% are singletons; the top ten hold approximately 0.28%. Study findings and constraints: Researchers found GvH clones in recipient marrow, and some showed up first in ileum or blood. Declines in HvG clones occurring early post-transplant were associated with peak circulating GvH clone levels.

On this clone itself: Antigen: not known.

This specimen was unstimulated CD4+ T cells sorted from spleen or lymph node cells, taken before transplant. This sequence joins TRBV28 and TRBJ2-1; D remains unclear. The source of this sequence is a human donor who was the organ donor for an intestinal transplant. The CDR3 reads CASSEPGPYNEQFF. Here the CDR3 DNA reads TGTGCCAGCAGTGAACCGGGTCCTTACAATGAGCAGTTCTTC.